The 30 T cell receptor beta chains reported below all come from one sample, sequenced in a study of a mutant IDH1 vaccine in newly diagnosed glioma. This table comes from immunoSEQ multiplex PCR, and its TCRdb copy is limited to in-frame clones, with some not included. Here the sample spans about 94,000 clones, about nine tenths being singletons. Specified time point: week 47, end of study. Each dose of the vaccine consisted of 300 ug of mutant IDH1 20-mer peptide, with topical imiquimod. Their antigen targets remain unknown. The specimen comprised PBMCs, sampled from a glioma patient whose treatment included an IDH1 peptide vaccine. These TCRs come from a woman aged 50 to 60 with glioma.

The chain recombines TRBV7-9 with TRBJ1-4, with unresolved D. This CDR3 is built from 13 residues. V lost 6 bases, J lost 6 bases, and 11 bases lay in between. CDR1 and CDR2 (germline): SEHNR, FQNEAQ (reference sequence). The CDR3 is CASSPSAYEKLFF. CDR3 DNA sequence: TGTGCCAGCAGTCCTAGCGCCTATGAAAAACTGTTTTTT.

The rearrangement joins TRBV5-6 to TRBJ2-2; 7 positions match TRBD2. The V gene end was trimmed by 2 bases and the J gene end by 2 bases; junction bases not matched to a gene: 3. The CDR3 sequence is 15 residues long. CDR1 and CDR2 (germline): SGHDT, YYEEEE. The chain's CDR3 is CASSFSGANTGELFF. For the CDR3, the DNA is TGTGCCAGCAGCTTCAGCGGGGCCAACACCGGGGAGCTGTTTTTT.

The chain is built from TRBV7-8 and TRBJ2-3, with TRBD2 matching 10 bases. CDR3 length: 18 amino acids. Per germline, CDR1 SGHVS and CDR2 FQNEAQ. J gave up 3 bases and V 1 base, and 10 bases lay outside the gene matches. Here the CDR3 reads CASSLGWPSGSITDTQYF. In nucleotides, the CDR3 is TGTGCCAGCAGCTTAGGGTGGCCTAGCGGGAGCATTACAGATACGCAGTATTTT.

Regarding this clone: The germline gene is not matched at one end of the junction; a read error may be the cause. V and J are TRBV7-7 and TRBJ2-5, with 8 bases matching TRBD2. The germline gives CDR1 SSHAT, CDR2 FNYEAQ (reference sequence). The CDR3 covers 15 residues. Here the CDR3 reads CASSLAVAGTETQYF. The CDR3 DNA reads TGTGCTAGCAGCTTAGCGGTAGCGGGAACAGAGACCCAGTACTTC.

The V and J genes are TRBV7-9 and TRBJ1-1, with D uncertain. This CDR3 spans 13 amino acids. V was shortened by 7 bases and J by 4 bases, with 13 bases between the two germline ends. The V gene's germline CDR1 is SEHNR and CDR2 FQNEAQ (reference sequence). For the CDR3, the DNA is TGTGCCAGCACCCCTTCCACCGGCACTGAAGCTTTCTTT. The encoded protein is CASTPSTGTEAFF.

Only a few counts were recorded for this clone. CDR3 sequence (DNA): TGCAGTGTTGGACGGACCGAAAAACTGTTTTTT. Amino acids: CSVGRTEKLFF. The genes are TRBV20-1 and TRBJ1-4; D ambiguous. Trimming pared 7 bases from V and 8 bases from J, leaving 11 bases between. In germline, CDR1 is DFQATT, CDR2 SNEGSKA (reference sequence). This CDR3 is built from 11 residues.

This rearrangement joins TRBV5-5 to TRBJ1-3; 8 nucleotides line up with TRBD1. The CDR3 length is 16 residues. From germline, CDR1 is SGHKS and CDR2 YYEKEE (reference sequence). V gave up 4 bases and J gave up 2 bases; unmatched junction bases: 8. The CDR3 DNA is TGTGCCAGCAGCCCCACCTCACAGGGGGCTGGAAACACCATATATTTT. Its protein is CASSPTSQGAGNTIYF.

This clone has a handful of counts. J is TRBJ1-1 and V is TRBV14, with D perhaps matching TRBD1 (6 bases). The CDR3 is made up of 15 amino acids. Germline assignment: CDR1 SGHDN and CDR2 FVKESK. V was pared by 4 bases and J by 5 bases, with 17 bases between. The CDR3 DNA reads as TGTGCCAGCAGCCTGAGGGTGCAGGGGCGGACTGAAGCTTTCTTT. It encodes CASSLRVQGRTEAFF.

The chain is built from TRBV11-2 and TRBJ2-1, with D possibly matching TRBD2 (6 bases). This CDR3 is built from 14 residues. Germline loops: CDR1 SGHAT, CDR2 FQNNGV. The V and J ends lost 3 bases and 10 bases respectively, with 16 bases between them. The CDR3 sequence: CASSLDYGGREQFF. DNA for the CDR3: TGTGCCAGCAGCTTGGACTATGGTGGGCGGGAGCAGTTCTTC. Combining the CDR3 with reference TRBV11-2 and TRBJ2-1 gives the whole variable domain EAGVAQSPRYKIIEKRQSVAFWCNPISGHATLYWYQQILGQGPKLLIQFQNNGVVDDSQLPKDRFSAERLKGVDSTLKIQPAKLEDSAVYLCASSLDYGGREQFFGPGTRLTVL.

The chain is built from TRBV4-2 and TRBJ2-1, with D possibly being TRBD2 (6 bases). The germline V and J ends were trimmed by 0 bases and 9 bases, with 12 bases remaining between them. CDR1 and CDR2 from the germline V gene are LGHNA and YNFKEQ. The length of the CDR3 is 14 residues. The CDR3, as DNA: TGTGCCAGCAGCCAAGAGGGGGAAGCGGGTGAGCAGTTCTTC. Its translation is CASSQEGEAGEQFF.

The chain is built from TRBV10-1 and TRBJ2-7; tentatively, D is TRBD1 (5 bases). Deletions cut 6 bases from V and 5 bases from J, with 14 bases between. The CDR3 totals 13 residues. The germline V gene encodes CDR1 WNHNN and CDR2 SYGVQD (reference sequence). The CDR3 nucleotides are TGCGCCAGCAGGGACACACTAAGAAACGAGCAGTACTTC. Translation gives CASRDTLRNEQYF.

V and J are TRBV4-1 and TRBJ1-4; D is ambiguous. The CDR3 totals 17 residues. V was pared by 2 bases and J by 1 base, with 14 bases between. CDR1 is MGHRA, CDR2 YSYEKL, per germline. The CDR3: CASSQLYRRLTNEKLFF. In DNA, the CDR3 is TGCGCCAGCAGCCAACTTTATCGGAGGCTAACTAATGAAAAACTGTTTTTT.

V is TRBV28 and J is TRBJ1-5; no clear D gene. V lost 5 bases and J 9 bases, leaving 11 bases between the germline ends. The V gene's germline CDR1 is MDHEN and CDR2 SYDVKM. The CDR3 is made up of 12 amino acids. The CDR3 DNA reads as TGTGCCAGCAGTCCCTTCTCTTGGCCCCAGCATTTT. It specifies CASSPFSWPQHF.

Concerning this clone itself: Different DNA sequences within this sample yield the same CDR3. The chain combines TRBV5-1 with TRBJ2-7, with unresolved D. Looked up from germline, CDR1 is SGHRS and CDR2 is YFSETQ. The V end lost 4 bases, the J end lost 3 bases, and 8 bases lay between the germline ends. The CDR3 length is 12 residues. Here the CDR3 DNA reads TGCGCCAGCAGCACCATAGGCTACGAGCAGTACTTC. This sequence encodes CASSTIGYEQYF.

The chain combines TRBV4-1 with TRBJ2-7; no reliable D call. This CDR3 has 13 residues. V was pared by 8 bases and J by 4 bases, with 15 bases between. The V gene's germline CDR1 is MGHRA and CDR2 YSYEKL. CDR3 sequence (DNA): TGCGCCAGCTCTCCAGGAGTAAAATACGAGCAGTACTTC. Translating gives CASSPGVKYEQYF.

The rearrangement joins TRBV14 to TRBJ1-4, with D maybe TRBD1 (5 bases). Germline V lookup: CDR1 SGHDN, CDR2 FVKESK. This CDR3 has 17 residues. V was clipped by 1 base and J by 2 bases, with 14 bases between them. The CDR3: CASSQVYGASTNEKLFF. CDR3 nucleotide sequence: TGTGCCAGCAGCCAAGTATATGGGGCTTCGACTAATGAAAAACTGTTTTTT.

The CDR3 bases are TGCGCCAGCAGCTTTAGCGGGAGTAGGAACACCGGGGAGCTGTTTTTT. This codes for CASSFSGSRNTGELFF. The gene calls are TRBV5-1 and TRBJ2-2, with 9 bases aligning to TRBD2. The CDR3 is 16 residues long. V trimming: 2 bases; J trimming: 1 base; junction bases outside the gene matches: 3. The germline V gene encodes CDR1 SGHRS and CDR2 YFSETQ.

J is TRBJ1-4 and V is TRBV18, with 7 bases aligning to TRBD1. The CDR3 spans 14 residues. The germline CDR1 and CDR2 sequences are KGHSH and LQKENI. The V gene end was trimmed by 3 bases and the J gene end by 7 bases; junction bases not matched to a gene: 5. The CDR3 DNA sequence: TGTGCCAGCTCACCCCCCGGGGACAGTGAAAAACTGTTTTTT. This gives the protein CASSPPGDSEKLFF.

V and J are TRBV6-6 and TRBJ2-5; 8 bases align to TRBD2. The length of the CDR3 is 14 residues. CDR1 and CDR2 from the germline V gene are MNHNY and SVGAGI (reference sequence). Trimming at V came to 6 bases and at J to 2 bases, leaving 5 bases not matched to a gene. The CDR3 loop reads CASRRTSRQETQYF. The CDR3 DNA sequence: TGTGCCAGCAGGCGGACTAGCCGGCAAGAGACCCAGTACTTC.

The chain combines TRBV11-2 with TRBJ2-7; TRBD1 matches 9 bases. CDR1 is SGHAT and CDR2 is FQNNGV in the germline V gene. The V segment lost 1 base and the J segment 7 bases; nucleotides outside the gene matches: 11. The CDR3 spans 16 residues. CDR3 nucleotide sequence: TGTGCCAGCAGCTTAGGGCGGGGACAGGGAATCCGGGAGCAGTACTTC. Translating it yields CASSLGRGQGIREQYF.

The rearrangement links TRBV13 to TRBJ2-1; D ambiguous. V lost 3 bases to trimming and J lost 8 bases, with 5 bases between them. Germline CDR1 PRHDT, CDR2 FYEKMQ (reference sequence). The CDR3 is made up of 11 amino acids. This CDR3 reads CASSFDHEQFF. Written as DNA, the CDR3 is TGTGCCAGCAGCTTTGACCATGAGCAGTTCTTC.

The chain has TRBV6-5 and TRBJ1-1, with D hard to call. Per germline, CDR1 MNHEY and CDR2 SVGAGI. The CDR3 length is 15 residues. The V end lost 0 bases, the J end lost 0 bases, and 8 bases lay between the germline ends. The CDR3 spells CASSYSFLMNTEAFF. The CDR3 DNA is TGTGCCAGCAGTTACTCTTTCCTCATGAACACTGAAGCTTTCTTT.

The rearrangement links TRBV7-9 to TRBJ2-1, with 9 bases matching TRBD1. Germline V gives CDR1 SEHNR, CDR2 FQNEAQ (reference sequence). The trim removed 5 bases at V and 1 base at J, leaving 3 bases unmatched. The CDR3 consists of 15 residues. The CDR3 DNA reads as TGTGCCAGCAGCCTGACAGGGGGGTCCTACAATGAGCAGTTCTTC. As protein: CASSLTGGSYNEQFF.

V usage is TRBV19 and J usage is TRBJ1-2, with D possibly matching TRBD1 (5 bases). This CDR3 region has 12 residues. The germline V and J ends were trimmed by 8 bases and 4 bases, with 11 bases remaining between them. CDR1 LNHDA and CDR2 SQIVND come from the germline V gene (reference sequence). Here the CDR3 DNA reads TGTGCCAGTGAGGGGCAGCGCTATGGCTACACCTTC. This translates into CASEGQRYGYTF.

V gene TRBV5-4 combines with J gene TRBJ2-5; tentative D call: TRBD1 (9 bases). Germline CDR1 SGHNT, CDR2 YYREEE (reference sequence). V was cut by 4 bases and J by 2 bases, with 15 bases left in between. The CDR3 spans 15 residues. The CDR3 loop reads CASSRGGQGQETQYF. Here the CDR3 DNA reads TGTGCCAGCAGCCGGGGGGGACAGGGTCAAGAGACCCAGTACTTC.

The chain carries TRBV6-5 and TRBJ1-6, with 7 positions matching TRBD1. The CDR3 is 13 amino acids. CDR1 MNHEY and CDR2 SVGAGI come from the germline V gene. Trimming removed 5 bases from V and 10 bases from J; junction bases left unmatched: 5. The CDR3 sequence: CASSRQGKSPLHF. For the CDR3, the DNA is TGTGCCAGCAGTCGACAGGGTAAATCACCCCTCCACTTT.

The chain recombines TRBV19 with TRBJ2-1; 10 bases are shared with TRBD2. V shed 5 bases, J shed 9 bases, and the junction held 7 bases outside the gene matches. Germline V gives CDR1 LNHDA, CDR2 SQIVND (reference sequence). The CDR3 has 14 residues. In nucleotides, the CDR3 is TGTGCCAGTAGTCAGAGCGGGAGGGTAGCTGAGCAGTTCTTC. Translating gives CASSQSGRVAEQFF.

V gene TRBV4-1 combines with J gene TRBJ1-5, with TRBD1 identical over 7 bases. Looked up from germline, CDR1 is MGHRA and CDR2 is YSYEKL. The junction had 14 bases not matched to a gene; V was cut back by 0 bases and J by 3 bases. The CDR3 is 19 amino acids. This CDR3 is CASSQDLRVGQVDNQPQHF. In nucleotides, the CDR3 is TGCGCCAGCAGCCAAGATCTTAGGGTCGGACAGGTAGACAATCAGCCCCAGCATTTT.

The chain carries TRBV18 and TRBJ2-3, with TRBD1 as a possible D gene (6 bases). V lost 3 bases and J lost 0, with 7 bases in between. The CDR3 has 14 amino acids. CDR1 and CDR2 (germline): KGHSH, LQKENI. The CDR3 DNA follows: TGTGCCAGCTCACCTGACAGGAGCACAGATACGCAGTATTTT. Residues: CASSPDRSTDTQYF. The complete variable domain, with remaining parts taken from reference TRBV18 and TRBJ2-3, reads NAGVMQNPRHLVRRRGQEARLRCSPMKGHSHVYWYRQLPEEGLKFMVYLQKENIIDESGMPKERFSAEFPKEGPSILRIQQVVRGDSAAYFCASSPDRSTDTQYFGPGTRLTVL.

The chain uses TRBV6-5 and TRBJ1-2, with D possibly being TRBD1 (6 bases). Germline-derived CDR1 and CDR2 are MNHEY and SVGAGI. The V and J ends lost 5 bases and 2 bases respectively, with 9 bases between them. This CDR3 comprises 13 residues. This CDR3 reads CASSPGQNYGYTF. The CDR3 nucleotides are TGTGCCAGCAGTCCCGGACAGAACTATGGCTACACCTTC.